This TCR beta chain derives from a study of blood T cell repertoires in COVID-19. The germline V gene has CDR1 SGHAT and CDR2 FQNNGV. The J segment lost 5 bases and the V segment lost 5 bases, leaving 8 bases of the junction unmatched. The CDR3 is 15 amino acids. Sequencing used immunoSEQ multiplex PCR; TCRdb keeps in-frame clones, though not all of them. The sample contains about 69,000 clones, more than 75% of which appear only once. This clonotype originated in a man in his forties with COVID-19, enrolled during active disease. The sample was peripheral blood. The rearrangement joins TRBV11-2 to TRBJ1-4, with 7 bases aligning to TRBD1. CDR3 DNA: TGTGCCAGCAGCGTCTACAGGGGCATCAATGAAAAACTGTTTTTT. Protein sequence: CASSVYRGINEKLFF.